Presented here are 19 T cell receptor beta chains from one specimen sequenced in a study of preoperative IRX-2 immunotherapy in early breast cancer. The method was immunoSEQ multiplex PCR; TCRdb's version includes in-frame clones alone and lacks a portion of them. Seen here are about 19,000 clones, around four fifths observed once, and the top ten hold 1.2%. As for treatment: preoperative locoregional IRX-2 cytokine immunotherapy. This material consisted of lymph node tissue, taken after IRX-2 immunotherapy. The receptors were gathered from a human donor with breast cancer.

The gene calls are TRBV7-1 and TRBJ2-1; the D call may be TRBD1 or TRBD2 (5 bases each). TRBV7-1 carries the ORF label, with uncertain function. V was cut by 4 bases and J by 2 bases, with 21 bases left in between. The CDR3 length is 18 residues. This CDR3 reads CASSLRGPGSGPYNEQFF. The CDR3 DNA reads TGTGCCAGCAGCTTAAGGGGACCGGGATCCGGACCCTACAATGAGCAGTTCTTC.

The gene calls are TRBV10-3 and TRBJ2-2; D assignment may be TRBD1 or TRBD2 (5 bases each). The germline CDR1 and CDR2 sequences are ENHRY and SYGVKD. CDR3 length equals 12 residues. V shed 6 bases and J shed 6 bases, with 8 bases lying between them. The CDR3 bases are TGTGCCATCAGGGGGACGGCCGGGGAGCTGTTTTTT. This encodes CAIRGTAGELFF.

The V gene is TRBV11-3, the J gene TRBJ2-6; D is uncertain. CDR1 SGHNT and CDR2 YENEEA come from the germline V gene. The V gene lost 2 bases and the J gene lost 0 bases, with 11 bases spanning the gap. The CDR3 runs to 17 residues. As DNA, the CDR3 is TGTGCCAGCAGCTTACGGGCCGGAAACTCTGGGGCCAACGTCCTGACTTTC. Its protein is CASSLRAGNSGANVLTF.

The V call is TRBV6-8, the J call TRBJ1-5; a possible D gene is TRBD1 (5 bases). Germline lookup yields CDR1 MNHGY and CDR2 SAAAGT. This CDR3 is built from 14 residues. V was cut by 2 bases and J by 6 bases, with 11 bases left in between. The CDR3 region has the DNA TGTGCCAGCAGTTACATAGGGGTATCTCAGCCCCAGCATTTT. Translation gives CASSYIGVSQPQHF.

The genes are TRBV11-3 and TRBJ2-1; TRBD2 agrees at 10 bases. The ends lost 7 bases at V and 4 bases at J; junction bases unmatched: 7. Germline lookup yields CDR1 SGHNT and CDR2 YENEEA. This CDR3 has 15 amino acids. Written as DNA, the CDR3 is TGTGCCAGCACCCCGAGCGGGGGGGCTTACAATGAGCAGTTCTTC. Translating gives CASTPSGGAYNEQFF.

In this sample, this clone turned up a few times. The V call is TRBV14, the J call TRBJ2-2, with D hard to call. V lost 3 bases, J lost 3 bases, and 14 bases lay in between. The CDR3 loop spans 16 amino acids. Looked up from germline, CDR1 is SGHDN and CDR2 is FVKESK. CDR3: CASSQNRARDTGELFF. The CDR3 DNA is TGTGCCAGCAGCCAGAATAGGGCCCGGGACACCGGGGAGCTGTTTTTT.

This clone was counted only a few times. J is TRBJ1-1 and V is TRBV19; 10 positions match TRBD1. The germline V gene has CDR1 LNHDA and CDR2 SQIVND (reference sequence). The CDR3 runs to 14 residues. J lost 4 bases, V lost 7 bases, and 6 bases had no gene match. The CDR3: CASTGRTGGTEAFF. CDR3 coding DNA: TGTGCCAGTACCGGAAGGACAGGGGGCACTGAAGCTTTCTTT.

This clone was detected only a few times. The V call is TRBV15, the J call TRBJ2-6; TRBD1 might be the D (5 bases). V dropped 3 bases and J dropped 4 bases, with 10 bases sitting between them. CDR1 is LNHNV, CDR2 YYDKDF, per germline (reference sequence). The length of the CDR3 is 15 residues. DNA of the CDR3: TGTGCCACCAGCAGGGGGCTATCGGGGGCCAACGTCCTGACTTTC. The encoded protein is CATSRGLSGANVLTF.

This sequence joins TRBV29-1 and TRBJ2-3; 13 nucleotides align to TRBD2. The CDR3 loop spans 14 amino acids. After removal of 5 bases from V and 4 bases from J, the junction contained 3 bases not matched to a gene. Germline V gene sequence: CDR1 SQVTM, CDR2 ANQGSEA. CDR3 sequence reads: CSVRTSGRSDTQYF. CDR3 DNA: TGCAGCGTTCGGACTAGCGGGAGATCAGATACGCAGTATTTT.

The chain carries TRBV5-1 and TRBJ2-1; weak D call: TRBD1 (5 bases). Germline CDR1 and CDR2: SGHRS and YFSETQ. The V end lost 7 bases, the J end lost 1 base, and 15 bases lay between the germline ends. The CDR3 runs to 15 residues. The CDR3 is CASGAGIGSYNEQFF. CDR3 DNA: TGCGCCAGCGGGGCCGGCATAGGATCCTACAATGAGCAGTTCTTC.

The chain is built from TRBV14 and TRBJ1-1, with D possibly matching TRBD1 (5 bases). CDR3 length: 17 residues. In germline, CDR1 is SGHDN, CDR2 FVKESK. Trimming stripped 4 bases from V and 0 bases from J, with 18 bases between. The DNA of the CDR3 is TGTGCCAGCAGCCGACCGACGGGGGGAATCATGAACACTGAAGCTTTCTTT. It is translated as CASSRPTGGIMNTEAFF.

The chain links TRBV10-2 to TRBJ1-5; possibly TRBD1 for D (6 bases). This CDR3 is built from 15 residues. The V end lost 4 bases, the J end lost 1 base, and 11 bases lay between the germline ends. Germline lookup yields CDR1 WSHSY and CDR2 SAAADI. CDR3 protein: CASSGQDGSNQPQHF. For the CDR3, the DNA is TGCGCCAGCAGTGGACAGGACGGGAGCAATCAGCCCCAGCATTTT.

This CDR3 reads CASSPRRNEQFF. DNA for the CDR3: TGTGCCAGCTCACCCCGTCGCAATGAGCAGTTCTTC. The chain has TRBV18 and TRBJ2-1; D unresolved. The CDR3 runs 12 residues. V gave up 3 bases and J gave up 6 bases, with 6 bases separating them. Germline lookup yields CDR1 KGHSH and CDR2 LQKENI.

This chain links TRBV7-4 with TRBJ1-4; D ambiguous. The germline V gene has CDR1 SGHVT and CDR2 SQSDAQ. Trimming stripped 1 base from V and 4 bases from J, with 4 bases between. This CDR3 is 13 amino acids long. Written as DNA, the CDR3 is TGTGCCAGCAGCTTAGGGCGTAATGAAAAACTGTTTTTT. This translates into CASSLGRNEKLFF.

The V call is TRBV5-1, the J call TRBJ2-4; TRBD1 matches at 7 bases. Germline V gene lookup returns CDR1 SGHRS and CDR2 YFSETQ. The junction had 10 bases not matched to a gene; V was cut back by 4 bases and J by 6 bases. This CDR3 contains 15 residues. As DNA, the CDR3 is TGCGCCAGCAGCCTTGGACAGGAGAAGGTAAACATTCAGTACTTC. As protein: CASSLGQEKVNIQYF. Supplemented by reference TRBV5-1 and TRBJ2-4, the full variable domain reads KAGVTQTPRYLIKTRGQQVTLSCSPISGHRSVSWYQQTPGQGLQFLFEYFSETQRNKGNFPGRFSGRQFSNSRSEMNVSTLELGDSALYLCASSLGQEKVNIQYFGAGTRLSVL.

The chain employs TRBV5-1 and TRBJ2-2; D gene ambiguous. The germline gives CDR1 SGHRS, CDR2 YFSETQ. Trimming left V 0 bases short and J 0 bases short, with 6 bases between. The CDR3 loop spans 15 amino acids. The CDR3 coding sequence is TGCGCCAGCAGCTTGGGGGCACCGAACACCGGGGAGCTGTTTTTT. Encoded protein: CASSLGAPNTGELFF.

This chain joins TRBV29-1 and TRBJ1-4; the D gene is possibly TRBD1 (5 bases). The CDR3 is made up of 12 amino acids. Germline V gene sequence: CDR1 SQVTM, CDR2 ANQGSEA. The V end was cut by 0 bases, the J end by 8 bases, with 7 bases between. The CDR3 here is CSVEEWGEKLFF. The DNA of the CDR3 is TGCAGCGTTGAAGAGTGGGGGGAAAAACTGTTTTTT.

The V call is TRBV28, the J call TRBJ1-6; D gene uncertain. Germline CDR1 is MDHEN and CDR2 is SYDVKM. The CDR3 covers 13 residues. Trimming pared 7 bases from V and 4 bases from J, leaving 8 bases between. DNA for the CDR3: TGTGCCAGCAAAGTTGGGTATAATTCACCCCTCCACTTT. As protein: CASKVGYNSPLHF.

The chain links TRBV29-1 to TRBJ1-2; tentatively, D is TRBD1 (5 bases). Germline lookup yields CDR1 SQVTM and CDR2 ANQGSEA. CDR3 length: 12 amino acids. V gave up 3 bases and J gave up 4 bases, with 9 bases separating them. CDR3 nucleotide sequence: TGCAGCGTTGATGAGGGACTCTATGGCTACACCTTC. Residues: CSVDEGLYGYTF.